The present TCR beta chain was sequenced within a study of early T cells in non-severe SARS-CoV-2 infection. TCRdb called the 5' RACE reads again in MiXCR, with one record for every CDR3 protein. Counted here are tens of thousands of distinct CDR3 sequences, around a tenth occurring once; the ten biggest clones make up 4.2%. This clonotype was recorded at least ten times. The V gene lost 4 bases and the J gene lost 6 bases, with 10 bases spanning the gap. This CDR3 contains 13 residues. Germline V lookup: CDR1 SGHTA, CDR2 FQGNSA. The receptor's source is an adult who was a healthcare worker with PCR-confirmed SARS-CoV-2 infection or an uninfected control (not recorded which). J is TRBJ1-5 and V is TRBV7-2, with D maybe TRBD1 (6 bases). Sequences were obtained from whole blood. The CDR3 DNA follows: TGTGCCAGCAGCTCCCAGGGGATTCAGCCCCAGCATTTT. Protein sequence: CASSSQGIQPQHF. The full variable domain, with the rest looked up from reference TRBV7-2 and TRBJ1-5, is GAGVSQSPSNKVTEKGKDVELRCDPISGHTALYWYRQSLGQGLEFLIYFQGNSAPDKSGLPSDRFSAERTGGSVSTLTIQRTQQEDSAVYLCASSSQGIQPQHFGDGTRLSIL.